The clone carrying this T cell receptor beta chain has at least ten counts. Its antigen is unknown. The source of the sample is a study of T cells in Graves' hyperthyroidism and ophthalmopathy. The CDR3 sequence is 15 residues long. Trimming removed 1 base from V and 6 bases from J; junction bases left unmatched: 6. Germline V gene data show CDR1 as SGHVS and CDR2 as FQNEAQ. There were TCR beta CDR3 regions amplified from RNA transcripts. During a first-round RT-PCR of the TCR CDR3, the HTBI primer set was used. Using its own MiXCR run on the multiplex PCR reads, TCRdb lists one record per CDR3 protein. Among 300,000 to 450,000 distinct CDR3 sequences, 11% to 15% were seen once, and the ten largest hold 11%. Study-wide points: Researchers found most expanded thyroid clonotypes above 0.001 in blood as well.

Sequencing was carried out using blood. The chain recombines TRBV7-8 with TRBJ2-3; 8 nucleotides align to TRBD2. The receptor's source is a woman aged 60 to 75 with Graves' hyperthyroidism. For the CDR3, the DNA is TGTGCCAGCAGCTTAGTCCCAGCGGGAGTGGATACGCAGTATTTT. This sequence encodes CASSLVPAGVDTQYF. The full variable domain, rest sourced from reference TRBV7-8 and TRBJ2-3, is GAGVSQSPRYKVAKRGQDVALRCDPISGHVSLFWYQQALGQGPEFLTYFQNEAQLDKSGLPSDRFFAERPEGSVSTLKIQRTQQEDSAVYLCASSLVPAGVDTQYFGPGTRLTVL.